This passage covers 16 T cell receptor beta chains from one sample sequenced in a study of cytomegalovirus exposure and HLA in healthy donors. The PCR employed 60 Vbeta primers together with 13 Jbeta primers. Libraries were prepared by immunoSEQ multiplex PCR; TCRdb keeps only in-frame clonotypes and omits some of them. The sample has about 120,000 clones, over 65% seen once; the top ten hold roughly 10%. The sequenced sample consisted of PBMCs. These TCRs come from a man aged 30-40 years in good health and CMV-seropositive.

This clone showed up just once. CDR3 coding DNA: TGTGCCAGCAGCCTACAGGGGGTGCAAGAGACCCAGTACTTC. Encoded protein: CASSLQGVQETQYF. J is TRBJ2-5 and V is TRBV7-2; 8 bases map to TRBD1. From germline, CDR1 is SGHTA and CDR2 FQGNSA. The CDR3 has 14 residues. V trimming: 5 bases; J trimming: 2 bases; junction bases outside the gene matches: 4.

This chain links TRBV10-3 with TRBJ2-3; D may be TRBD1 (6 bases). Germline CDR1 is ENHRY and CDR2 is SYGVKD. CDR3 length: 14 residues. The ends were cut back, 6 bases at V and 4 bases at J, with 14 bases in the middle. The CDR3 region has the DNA TGTGCCATCAGCCCTGGACAGATCGCAGATACGCAGTATTTT. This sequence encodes CAISPGQIADTQYF.

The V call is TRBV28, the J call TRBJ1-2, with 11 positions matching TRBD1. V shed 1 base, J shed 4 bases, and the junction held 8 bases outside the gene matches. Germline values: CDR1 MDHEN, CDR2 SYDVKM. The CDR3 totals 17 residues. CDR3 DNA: TGTGCCAGCAGTTTATACTCCCCAGGACAGGGGGCCTATGGCTACACCTTC. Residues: CASSLYSPGQGAYGYTF.

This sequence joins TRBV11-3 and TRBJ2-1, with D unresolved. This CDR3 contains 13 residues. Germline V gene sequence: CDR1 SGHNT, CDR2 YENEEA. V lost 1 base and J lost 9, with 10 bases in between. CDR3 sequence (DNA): TGTGCCAGCAGCTTAGCGCGTTTCGGTGAGCAGTTCTTC. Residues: CASSLARFGEQFF.

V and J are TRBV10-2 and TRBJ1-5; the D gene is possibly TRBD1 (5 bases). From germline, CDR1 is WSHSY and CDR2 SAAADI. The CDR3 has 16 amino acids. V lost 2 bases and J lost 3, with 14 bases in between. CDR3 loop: CASSEGTPLINQPQHF. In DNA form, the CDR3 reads TGCGCCAGCAGTGAGGGGACTCCCCTGATCAATCAGCCCCAGCATTTT.

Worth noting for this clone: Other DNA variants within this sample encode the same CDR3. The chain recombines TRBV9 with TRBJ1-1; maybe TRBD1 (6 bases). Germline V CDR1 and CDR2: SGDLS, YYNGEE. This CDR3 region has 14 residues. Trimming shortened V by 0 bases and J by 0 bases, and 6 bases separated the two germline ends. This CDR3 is CASSVGTVNTEAFF. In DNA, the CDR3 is TGTGCCAGCAGCGTAGGGACAGTGAACACTGAAGCTTTCTTT.

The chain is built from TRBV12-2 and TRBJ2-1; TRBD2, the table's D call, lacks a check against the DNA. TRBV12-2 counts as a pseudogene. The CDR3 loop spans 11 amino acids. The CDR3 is CASRTENEQFF. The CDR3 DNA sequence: TGTGCAAGTCGCACCGAGAATGAGCAGTTCTTC.

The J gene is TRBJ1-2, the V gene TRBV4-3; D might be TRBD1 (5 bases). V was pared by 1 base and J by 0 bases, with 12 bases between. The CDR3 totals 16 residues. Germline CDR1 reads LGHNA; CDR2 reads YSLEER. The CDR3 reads CASSQGQILANYGYTF. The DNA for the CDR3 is TGCGCCAGCAGCCAAGGACAGATTCTAGCTAACTATGGCTACACCTTC.

This CDR3 is CASSLNRDMNTEAFF. For the CDR3, the DNA is TGTGCCAGCAGCTTAAACAGGGACATGAACACTGAAGCTTTCTTT. The J gene is TRBJ1-1, the V gene TRBV7-9; the D gene is possibly TRBD1 (6 bases). The CDR3 extends over 15 amino acids. Trimming removed 2 bases at V and 0 bases at J, with 10 bases between. Germline values: CDR1 SEHNR, CDR2 FQNEAQ (reference sequence).

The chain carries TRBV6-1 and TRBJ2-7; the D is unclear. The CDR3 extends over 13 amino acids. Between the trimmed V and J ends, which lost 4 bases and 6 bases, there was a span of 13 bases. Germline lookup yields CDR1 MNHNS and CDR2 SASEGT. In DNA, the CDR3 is TGTGCCAGCAGTGTCGGCTTAGGAGCCGAGCAGTACTTC. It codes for CASSVGLGAEQYF.

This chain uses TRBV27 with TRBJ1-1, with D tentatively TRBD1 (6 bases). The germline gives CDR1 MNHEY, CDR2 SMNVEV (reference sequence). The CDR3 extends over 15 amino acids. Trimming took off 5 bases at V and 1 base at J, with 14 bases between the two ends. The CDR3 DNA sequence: TGTGCCAGCAGTATCGCTACAGGGTGGAACACTGAAGCTTTCTTT. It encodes CASSIATGWNTEAFF.

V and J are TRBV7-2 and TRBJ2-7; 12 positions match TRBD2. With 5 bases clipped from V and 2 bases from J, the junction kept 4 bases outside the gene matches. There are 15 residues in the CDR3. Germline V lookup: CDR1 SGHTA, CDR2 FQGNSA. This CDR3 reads CASSKTSGGTYEQYF. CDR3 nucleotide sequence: TGTGCCAGCAGCAAAACTAGCGGGGGGACCTACGAGCAGTACTTC.

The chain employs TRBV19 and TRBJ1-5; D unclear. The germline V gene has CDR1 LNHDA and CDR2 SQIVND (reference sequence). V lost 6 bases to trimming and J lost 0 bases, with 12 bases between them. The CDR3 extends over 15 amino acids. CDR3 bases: TGTGCCAGTAGATGGGCAACAGATAGCAATCAGCCCCAGCATTTT. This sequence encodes CASRWATDSNQPQHF.

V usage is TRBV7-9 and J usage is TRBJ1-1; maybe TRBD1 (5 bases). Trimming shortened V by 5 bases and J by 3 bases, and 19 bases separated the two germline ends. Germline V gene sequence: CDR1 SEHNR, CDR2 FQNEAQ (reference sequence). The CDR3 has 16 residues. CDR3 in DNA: TGTGCCAGCAGCCCATACAGGTCGGTCGCCGACACTGAAGCTTTCTTT. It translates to CASSPYRSVADTEAFF. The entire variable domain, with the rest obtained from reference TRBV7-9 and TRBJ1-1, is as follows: DTGVSQNPRHKITKRGQNVTFRCDPISEHNRLYWYRQTLGQGPEFLTYFQNEAQLEKSRLLSDRFSAERPKGSFSTLEIQRTEQGDSAMYLCASSPYRSVADTEAFFGQGTRLTVV.

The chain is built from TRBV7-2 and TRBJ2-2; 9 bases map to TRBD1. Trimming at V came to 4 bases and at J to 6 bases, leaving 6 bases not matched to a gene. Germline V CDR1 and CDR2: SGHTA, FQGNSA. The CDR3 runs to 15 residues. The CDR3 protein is CASSSPGQGPGELFF. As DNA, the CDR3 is TGTGCCAGCAGCTCCCCGGGACAGGGACCCGGGGAGCTGTTTTTT. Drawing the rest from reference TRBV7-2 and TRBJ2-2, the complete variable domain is GAGVSQSPSNKVTEKGKDVELRCDPISGHTALYWYRQSLGQGLEFLIYFQGNSAPDKSGLPSDRFSAERTGGSVSTLTIQRTQQEDSAVYLCASSSPGQGPGELFFGEGSRLTVL.

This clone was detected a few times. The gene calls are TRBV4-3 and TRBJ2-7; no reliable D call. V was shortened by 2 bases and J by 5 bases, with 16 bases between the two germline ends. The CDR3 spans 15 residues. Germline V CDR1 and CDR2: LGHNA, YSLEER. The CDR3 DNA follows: TGCGCCAGCAGCCAAACCAGTGTTGAAGTCAACGAGCAGTACTTC. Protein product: CASSQTSVEVNEQYF.